These 23 T cell receptor beta chains originate from one sample sequenced in a study of cytomegalovirus exposure and HLA in healthy donors. The PCR made use of 60 Vbeta and 13 Jbeta primers. Some clones are missing from TCRdb's copy, which holds only in-frame ones; the method was immunoSEQ multiplex PCR. The repertoire has about 140,000 clones, around four fifths of them found once; the top ten carry under 10%. Material for sequencing was PBMCs. The source of these receptors is a woman aged 55 to 70 in good health and CMV-seropositive.

The rearrangement joins TRBV9 to TRBJ2-1, with 8 positions matching TRBD2. The CDR3 is 14 residues long. The germline CDR1 and CDR2 sequences are SGDLS and YYNGEE. With 4 bases clipped from V and 4 bases from J, the junction kept 4 bases outside the gene matches. The CDR3 DNA reads as TGTGCCAGCAGCACTCAGCGGGGGTACAATGAGCAGTTCTTC. This sequence encodes CASSTQRGYNEQFF.

The sample holds one count of this clone. The chain is built from TRBV19 and TRBJ1-5; the D gene is possibly TRBD1 (6 bases). Germline V CDR1 and CDR2: LNHDA, SQIVND (reference sequence). V was trimmed by 8 bases and J by 2 bases, leaving 16 bases between them. This CDR3 spans 15 amino acids. The CDR3 DNA follows: TGTGCCAGTGAAAGGCGGGGGCTGGGCAATCAGCCCCAGCATTTT. Protein product: CASERRGLGNQPQHF.

The chain combines TRBV21-1 with TRBJ2-1; the table gives TRBD2 as D, unverified against the DNA. TRBV21-1 is a documented pseudogene. The CDR3 runs to 14 residues. CDR3 bases: TGTGCCAGCAGCAAAGTACGGAGGAGGGATGAGCAGTTCTTC. It specifies CASSKVRRRDEQFF.

The genes are TRBV27 and TRBJ2-7; TRBD2 matches 11 bases. The trim removed 8 bases at V and 3 bases at J, leaving 9 bases unmatched. Germline loops: CDR1 MNHEY, CDR2 SMNVEV (reference sequence). The length of the CDR3 is 15 residues. Here the CDR3 DNA reads TGTGCCAGCGGGCGGACTAGCGGGCCGTACTACGAGCAGTACTTC. It encodes CASGRTSGPYYEQYF.

This chain uses TRBV25-1 with TRBJ2-1; 9 nucleotides line up with TRBD1. CDR3 length: 16 amino acids. The germline gives CDR1 MGHDK, CDR2 SYGVNS. V shed 3 bases and J 3 bases; nucleotides not matched to a gene: 6. The CDR3 region has the DNA TGTGCCAGCAGTGAGCACGGGACAGGGAACTACAATGAGCAGTTCTTC. Its protein product is CASSEHGTGNYNEQFF.

This chain links TRBV7-2 with TRBJ2-2; 10 bases align to TRBD2. Germline trimming cut 2 bases from V and 5 bases from J; bases unmatched to any gene: 11. CDR3 length: 18 residues. Germline loops: CDR1 SGHTA, CDR2 FQGNSA. The CDR3 is CASSLRSGRASGTGELFF. The CDR3 nucleotides read TGTGCCAGCAGCTTAAGGAGCGGGAGGGCCTCGGGGACCGGGGAGCTGTTTTTT.

This clone was observed a single time. V usage is TRBV6-6 and J usage is TRBJ2-3; maybe TRBD2 (7 bases). V dropped 6 bases and J dropped 3 bases, with 19 bases sitting between them. CDR1 and CDR2 from the germline V gene are MNHNY and SVGAGI (reference sequence). The CDR3 consists of 16 residues. The CDR3 sequence is CASSNTWGGLTDTQYF. The CDR3 DNA sequence: TGTGCCAGCAGCAATACATGGGGGGGGCTGACAGATACGCAGTATTTT.

The V gene is TRBV19, the J gene TRBJ2-2; 7 positions match TRBD2. The CDR3 spans 13 residues. Unmatched junction bases numbered 8, after V lost 11 bases and J lost 5 bases. Per the germline V gene, CDR1 is LNHDA and CDR2 is SQIVND (reference sequence). The DNA of the CDR3 is TGTGCCTCATTAATGGGAGGGACCGGGGAGCTGTTTTTT. Protein product: CASLMGGTGELFF.

The J gene is TRBJ2-7, the V gene TRBV2; TRBD1 is a possible D gene (6 bases). This CDR3 is 17 amino acids long. The V and J ends lost 4 bases and 4 bases respectively, with 23 bases between them. The germline V gene has CDR1 SNHLY and CDR2 FYNNEI. The CDR3 nucleotides are TGTGCCAGCAGTGTCCCTGTTGGGCCAGGGGAAACTTACGAGCAGTACTTC. It specifies CASSVPVGPGETYEQYF.

This clone has a single count. The J gene is TRBJ1-2, the V gene TRBV5-4; the match to TRBD1 covers 10 bases. V dropped 0 bases and J dropped 6; count of bases not matched to a gene: 2. CDR3 size: 14 residues. Germline CDR1 reads SGHNT; CDR2 reads YYREEE (reference sequence). The DNA for the CDR3 is TGTGCCAGCAGCTTGGCGGGGACAGGGGATGGCTACACCTTC. Its protein product is CASSLAGTGDGYTF.

The chain uses TRBV7-9 and TRBJ2-1; TRBD2 matches at 10 bases. Germline-derived CDR1 and CDR2 are SEHNR and FQNEAQ (reference sequence). V lost 3 bases, J lost 3 bases, and 2 bases stayed unmatched. This CDR3 has 15 residues. The CDR3 DNA sequence: TGTGCCAGCAGCTTGTCTAGCGGGGGCTACAATGAGCAGTTCTTC. As protein: CASSLSSGGYNEQFF.

The chain recombines TRBV7-2 with TRBJ2-2, with no clear D. From germline, CDR1 is SGHTA and CDR2 FQGNSA. Trimming removed 5 bases from V and 5 bases from J, with 9 bases in between. The length of the CDR3 is 13 residues. The CDR3 DNA sequence: TGTGCCAGCAGCCCCACAGCAACCGGGGAGCTGTTTTTT. It codes for CASSPTATGELFF.

The chain is built from TRBV2 and TRBJ2-1; 7 nucleotides match TRBD1. In germline, CDR1 is SNHLY, CDR2 FYNNEI. This CDR3 comprises 15 residues. With 4 bases clipped from V and 1 base from J, the junction kept 4 bases outside the gene matches. CDR3 DNA: TGTGCCAGCAGTGGGATGACAGGGTCCTACAATGAGCAGTTCTTC. Translation gives CASSGMTGSYNEQFF.

The chain combines TRBV7-2 with TRBJ2-5; a weak D match, TRBD1 (6 bases). CDR1 SGHTA and CDR2 FQGNSA come from the germline V gene. Trimming pared 5 bases from V and 1 base from J, leaving 14 bases between. The CDR3 has 15 residues. The CDR3: CASSSTGTLQETQYF. In DNA, the CDR3 is TGTGCCAGCAGCAGCACCGGGACACTCCAAGAGACCCAGTACTTC.

J is TRBJ2-1 and V is TRBV27; the D is unclear. The V end was cut by 8 bases, the J end by 6 bases, with 5 bases between. This CDR3 has 10 amino acids. Germline V gene data show CDR1 as MNHEY and CDR2 as SMNVEV (reference sequence). CDR3 protein: CASGLNEQFF. The CDR3 DNA sequence: TGTGCCAGCGGGCTCAATGAGCAGTTCTTC.

V and J are TRBV2 and TRBJ2-2, with TRBD2 matching 12 bases. The CDR3 spans 15 residues. V lost 8 bases and J lost 5; bases outside the gene matches: 6. Germline V gives CDR1 SNHLY, CDR2 FYNNEI. The CDR3 DNA follows: TGTGCCAGCCAGACTAGCGGGAGTCGGACCGGGGAGCTGTTTTTT. This gives the protein CASQTSGSRTGELFF.

V usage is TRBV7-9 and J usage is TRBJ2-1; 9 nucleotides align to TRBD1. V dropped 4 bases and J dropped 12; count of bases not matched to a gene: 7. The CDR3 contains 13 residues. Germline V lookup: CDR1 SEHNR, CDR2 FQNEAQ (reference sequence). The CDR3 DNA reads as TGTGCCAGCAGCTCCCGGGACAGGGTAGGGCAGTTCTTC. Its protein product is CASSSRDRVGQFF.

This clone appeared a few times. The chain is built from TRBV27 and TRBJ2-7, with a possible D match to TRBD2 (6 bases). There are 13 residues in the CDR3. Germline assignment: CDR1 MNHEY and CDR2 SMNVEV (reference sequence). V dropped 5 bases and J dropped 6 bases, with 14 bases sitting between them. CDR3 in DNA: TGTGCCAGCAGTCTCGCGCGGGACCTCGAGCAGTACTTC. Encoded protein: CASSLARDLEQYF.

This chain uses TRBV7-2 with TRBJ2-3; the D is unclear. There are 14 residues in the CDR3. Trimming shortened V by 1 base and J by 3 bases, and 8 bases separated the two germline ends. Germline lookup yields CDR1 SGHTA and CDR2 FQGNSA. The CDR3 DNA reads as TGTGCCAGCAGCTTAGATCGCCAGACAGATACGCAGTATTTT. Amino acids: CASSLDRQTDTQYF.

The chain uses TRBV30 and TRBJ1-1; 10 positions match TRBD1. The germline CDR1 and CDR2 sequences are GTSNPN and SVGIG (reference sequence). The CDR3 sequence is 10 residues long. The junction had 4 bases not matched to a gene; V was cut back by 8 bases and J by 10 bases. As DNA, the CDR3 is TGTGCCGGGGGACAGGGGAGAGCTTTCTTT. This gives the protein CAGGQGRAFF.

The chain uses TRBV5-1 and TRBJ1-3, with unresolved D. The CDR3 runs to 14 residues. Trimming took 2 bases from V and 0 from J, leaving 6 bases between them. Per the germline V gene, CDR1 is SGHRS and CDR2 is YFSETQ. The CDR3 sequence: CASSFGNSGNTIYF. The CDR3 region has the DNA TGCGCCAGCAGCTTCGGGAACTCTGGAAACACCATATATTTT. The full variable domain, rest sourced from reference TRBV5-1 and TRBJ1-3, is KAGVTQTPRYLIKTRGQQVTLSCSPISGHRSVSWYQQTPGQGLQFLFEYFSETQRNKGNFPGRFSGRQFSNSRSEMNVSTLELGDSALYLCASSFGNSGNTIYFGEGSWLTVV.

CDR3 bases: TGTGCCAGCAGCCCTAGCGGAGGGGGAGATACGCAGTATTTT. It codes for CASSPSGGGDTQYF. V gene TRBV9 combines with J gene TRBJ2-3; D might be TRBD2 (7 bases). With 4 bases removed from V and 5 bases from J, the gap between germline ends came to 14 bases. The CDR3 is made up of 14 amino acids. Germline lookup yields CDR1 SGDLS and CDR2 YYNGEE.

The chain is built from TRBV5-4 and TRBJ2-1, with 12 bases fitting TRBD2. Germline CDR1 reads SGHNT; CDR2 reads YYREEE (reference sequence). There are 16 residues in the CDR3. The J segment lost 6 bases and the V segment lost 5 bases, leaving 9 bases of the junction unmatched. The CDR3 DNA follows: TGTGCCAGCAGAAAGACTAGCGGGGGACTCCGCAATGAGCAGTTCTTC. It specifies CASRKTSGGLRNEQFF.